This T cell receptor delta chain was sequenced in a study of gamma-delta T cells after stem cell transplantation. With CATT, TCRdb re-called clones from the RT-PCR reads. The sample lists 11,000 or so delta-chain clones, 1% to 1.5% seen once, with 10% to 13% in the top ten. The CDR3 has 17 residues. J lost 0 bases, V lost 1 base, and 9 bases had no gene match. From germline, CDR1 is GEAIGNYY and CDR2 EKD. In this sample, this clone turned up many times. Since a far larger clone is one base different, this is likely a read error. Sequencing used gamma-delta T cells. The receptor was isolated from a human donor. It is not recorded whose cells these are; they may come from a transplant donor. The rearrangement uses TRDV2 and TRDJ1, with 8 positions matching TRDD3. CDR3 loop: CACDTFPAGGHTDKLIF. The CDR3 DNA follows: TGTGCCTGTGACACTTTTCCAGCTGGGGGACACACCGATAAACTCATCTTT.